One sample yielded the 8 T cell receptor beta chains listed below, sequenced in a study of T cells in women clearing cervical HPV infection. The table came from immunoSEQ multiplex PCR; TCRdb's copy has only in-frame clones and leaves some out. This repertoire includes about 35,000 clones. Sequenced input: blood buffy coat. The source of these receptors is a woman between 18 and 75 years old with a cervical HPV16 infection that either progressed to CIN3+ or cleared (not recorded which).

Points on this clone: The CDR3 is cut off 3 residues early in the read; its end comes from the germline J gene. The chain is built from TRBV19 and TRBJ2-3, with a weak D call TRBD2 (6 bases). CDR3 length: 15 amino acids. CDR1 and CDR2 from the germline V gene are LNHDA and SQIVND (reference sequence). The CDR3 sequence: CASSMSGGKQETQYF. The sequenced CDR3 bases are TGTGCCAGTAGTATGTCGGGCGGGAAGCAAGAGACG.

On this clone itself: Coverage ceases 3 residues before the CDR3 finishes, and the germline J gene fills in the end. This rearrangement joins TRBV20-1 to TRBJ2-1; 10 bases are a match to TRBD2. The CDR3 totals 15 residues. After removal of 3 bases from V and 8 bases from J, the junction contained 10 bases not matched to a gene. Germline lookup yields CDR1 DFQATT and CDR2 SNEGSKA (reference sequence). The CDR3 reads CSASPPSGRDYEQFF. The sequenced CDR3 bases are TGCAGTGCTAGCCCCCCCAGCGGGAGGGACTATGAG.

The CDR3 sequence is CASSGQGRNSPLFF. The sequenced CDR3 bases are TGTGCCAGCAGTGGACAGGGCAGGAATTCACCA. The chain has TRBV6-1 and TRBJ1-4; TRBD1 matches at 7 bases. The missing CDR3 end, 3 residues past where the read stops, is filled in from the germline J gene. Germline values: CDR1 MNHNS, CDR2 SASEGT. This CDR3 has 14 amino acids.

CDR3 in amino acids: CASSTHTSGGETQYF. CDR3 bases read: TGCGCCAGCAGCACCCACACTAGCGGGGGGGAGACG. The chain joins TRBV5-1 to TRBJ2-3, with TRBD2 identical over 13 bases. The read is 3 residues too short to cover the CDR3 end, so that end is filled in from the germline J gene. CDR1 is SGHRS, CDR2 YFSETQ, per germline. The CDR3 covers 15 residues.

Regarding this clone: The read halts 3 residues ahead of the CDR3 end, with the missing end drawn from the germline J gene. The chain joins TRBV19 to TRBJ1-2, with a weak D call TRBD1 (6 bases). CDR1 LNHDA and CDR2 SQIVND come from the germline V gene (reference sequence). The CDR3 covers 13 residues. CDR3 in amino acids: CASSEGVTDTYTF. CDR3 DNA (partial): TGTGCCAGTAGCGAGGGGGTCACAGATACC.

Points on this clone: The read gets to within 3 residues of the CDR3 end, and the germline J gene fills in the rest. J is TRBJ2-5 and V is TRBV5-8, with D possibly being TRBD1 (5 bases). CDR3 length: 15 amino acids. The V gene's germline CDR1 is SGHTS and CDR2 YDEGEE. Trimming removed 4 bases at V and 3 bases at J, with 16 bases between. CDR3 in amino acids: CASSLWGPREETQYF. The CDR3 bases that were read are TGTGCCAGCAGCCTATGGGGCCCCCGGGAAGAGACC.

As to this clone: The read gets to within 3 residues of the CDR3 end, and the germline J gene fills in the rest. The chain recombines TRBV7-9 with TRBJ2-3, with D unclear. Germline V lookup: CDR1 SEHNR, CDR2 FQNEAQ (reference sequence). Trimming left V 1 base short and J 6 bases short, with 8 bases between. CDR3 size: 13 residues. The CDR3 spells CASSLVSHDTQYF. The DNA read from the CDR3 is TGTGCCAGCAGCTTAGTAAGCCATGATACG.

Concerning this clone: Coverage ceases 3 residues before the CDR3 finishes, and the germline J gene fills in the end. The rearrangement uses TRBV5-4 and TRBJ1-6; D remains ambiguous. Between the trimmed V and J ends, which lost 5 bases and 6 bases, there was a span of 12 bases. CDR1 and CDR2 (germline): SGHNT, YYREEE (reference sequence). The CDR3 is 14 residues long. The CDR3 loop is CASRDWVSNSPLHF. Partial CDR3 DNA: TGTGCCAGCAGAGACTGGGTATCTAATTCACCC.